The 19 T cell receptor beta chains below come from one sample, sequenced in a study of T cell repertoires in cytomegalovirus infection. TCRdb reprocessed the reads with MiXCR, giving one entry per CDR3 protein. The sample carries more than 650,000 distinct CDR3 sequences, roughly a third recorded once. Material: PBMCs. The receptors originated from a human donor in good health (CMV status not recorded). Some clones in this sample may be carry-over from other donors' samples.

The J gene is TRBJ2-5, the V gene TRBV24-1, with D unresolved. This CDR3 is 15 amino acids long. Trimming left V 4 bases short and J 2 bases short, with 13 bases between. Germline V gene data show CDR1 as KGHDR and CDR2 as SFDVKD. The CDR3 DNA reads as TGTGCCACCAGTGAACCACAGCTTACACAAGAGACCCAGTACTTC. As protein: CATSEPQLTQETQYF.

This clonotype occurred many times. This chain links TRBV7-8 with TRBJ2-7; 8 bases map to TRBD2. Trimming removed 5 bases from V and 3 bases from J; junction bases left unmatched: 12. The CDR3 totals 16 residues. Germline CDR1 is SGHVS and CDR2 is FQNEAQ. CDR3 bases: TGTGCCAGCAGCGCTGCGGGAGGAGGGCTCAACTACGAGCAGTACTTC. It is translated as CASSAAGGGLNYEQYF.

V and J are TRBV7-7 and TRBJ2-5, with D possibly being TRBD1 or TRBD2 (6 bases each). This CDR3 is 13 amino acids long. The germline CDR1 and CDR2 sequences are SSHAT and FNYEAQ (reference sequence). The DNA for the CDR3 is TGTGCTAGCGGAGGGGGGAGACAAGAGACCCAGTACTTC. Protein: CASGGGRQETQYF. Based on the CDR3 plus reference TRBV7-7 and TRBJ2-5, the full variable domain is GAGVSQSPRYKVTKRGQDVTLRCDPISSHATLYWYQQALGQGPEFLTYFNYEAQPDKSGLPSDRFSAERPEGSISTLTIQRTEQRDSAMYRCASGGGRQETQYFGPGTRLLVL.

Concerning this clonotype itself: At one end the junction does not follow the germline gene, possibly because of a read error. The chain has TRBV4-1 and TRBJ2-7; 9 nucleotides agree with TRBD1. The CDR3 has 14 amino acids. CDR1 and CDR2 (germline): MGHRA, YSYEKL. CDR3 bases: TGTGCCAGCAGCCCCGGACAGGGGAGTAACGAGCAGTACTTC. This codes for CASSPGQGSNEQYF.

With respect to this clonotype: A read error may explain this, as a much larger clone is one base away. The chain is built from TRBV7-2 and TRBJ1-6; D remains unclear. The CDR3 runs 15 residues. The germline gives CDR1 SGHTA, CDR2 FQGNSA. CDR3 region: CSSSLIGETNSPLHF. CDR3 sequence (DNA): TGTTCCAGCAGCTTAATCGGCGAAACTAATTCACCCCTCCACTTT.

V and J are TRBV7-9 and TRBJ1-1; D possibly corresponds to TRBD1 (6 bases). In germline, CDR1 is SEHNR, CDR2 FQNEAQ (reference sequence). The CDR3 sequence is 16 residues long. Trimming removed 4 bases from V and 4 bases from J, with 19 bases in between. As DNA, the CDR3 is TGTGCCAGCAGCTCCGGCCTGAGACAGGCTGCCACTGAAGCTTTCTTT. Encoded protein: CASSSGLRQAATEAFF.

This chain joins TRBV27 and TRBJ2-4; D might be TRBD2 (6 bases). In germline, CDR1 is MNHEY, CDR2 SMNVEV (reference sequence). This CDR3 comprises 16 residues. Trimming removed 0 bases from V and 2 bases from J, with 11 bases in between. Written as DNA, the CDR3 is TGTGCCAGCAGTTTATCGTGGGGGGAAACCAAAAACATTCAGTACTTC. It is translated as CASSLSWGETKNIQYF.

J is TRBJ2-1 and V is TRBV7-4, with 11 bases identical to TRBD2. Germline CDR1 and CDR2: SGHVT and SQSDAQ. V lost 5 bases, J lost 4 bases, and 13 bases stayed unmatched. The CDR3 consists of 18 residues. CDR3 nucleotide sequence: TGTGCCAGCAGCGTAGAGACCGGGACTAGCGGACTATACAATGAGCAGTTCTTC. Its protein is CASSVETGTSGLYNEQFF.

This clonotype was counted only a few times. This rearrangement joins TRBV6-1 to TRBJ2-7; TRBD1 might be the D (6 bases). Germline CDR1 MNHNS, CDR2 SASEGT. V lost 5 bases to trimming and J lost 4 bases, with 12 bases between them. This CDR3 contains 13 residues. The CDR3, as DNA: TGTGCCAGCAGTAAAGACAGGTATTACGAGCAGTACTTC. Residues: CASSKDRYYEQYF.

This clonotype came up a few times. The V and J genes are TRBV28 and TRBJ2-4; D gene ambiguous. Trimming removed 11 bases from V and 2 bases from J, with 7 bases in between. The germline gives CDR1 MDHEN, CDR2 SYDVKM. The CDR3 length is 11 residues. CDR3 bases: TGTGCCTTGAGACCCAAAAACATTCAGTACTTC. Amino acid sequence: CALRPKNIQYF.

The V and J genes are TRBV14 and TRBJ1-6; no clear D. With 0 bases removed from V and 10 bases from J, the gap between germline ends came to 7 bases. This CDR3 contains 13 residues. Per the germline V gene, CDR1 is SGHDN and CDR2 is FVKESK. CDR3 DNA sequence: TGTGCCAGCAGCCAAGATATCGGGTCACCCCTCCACTTT. It specifies CASSQDIGSPLHF.

The chain has TRBV25-1 and TRBJ1-1, with unresolved D. The CDR3 is made up of 13 amino acids. Germline CDR1 and CDR2: MGHDK and SYGVNS. Trimming removed 9 bases from V and 2 bases from J, with 13 bases in between. The CDR3 coding sequence is TGTGCCAGGCCCCCGGGCCCCAACACTGAAGCTTTCTTT. It yields the protein CARPPGPNTEAFF.

V and J are TRBV12-3 or TRBV12-4 and TRBJ1-1; no clear D gene. V shed 3 bases and J shed 1 base, with 12 bases lying between them. This CDR3 spans 15 amino acids. The CDR3, as DNA: TGTGCCAGCAGTTTTTTCCCGGGTGCGAACACTGAAGCTTTCTTT. The encoded protein is CASSFFPGANTEAFF.

For this clonotype: The CDR3 does not close with the conserved phenylalanine or tryptophan, likely indicating a read error. The genes are TRBV11-2 and TRBJ1-1, with TRBD1 identical over 9 bases. The CDR3 loop spans 12 amino acids. Germline CDR1 is SGHAT and CDR2 is FQNNGV. Germline trimming cut 7 bases from V and 6 bases from J; bases unmatched to any gene: 3. The CDR3 nucleotides read TGTGCCAGCACCCGGACAGGGGCTGAAGCTTTCTGT. Protein sequence: CASTRTGAEAFC.

The rearrangement joins TRBV6-1 to TRBJ2-5; 13 bases align to TRBD2. Unmatched junction bases numbered 2, after V lost 6 bases and J lost 1 base. This CDR3 region has 15 residues. Germline CDR1 is MNHNS and CDR2 is SASEGT. The chain's CDR3 is CASRTSGGLQETQYF. The CDR3, as DNA: TGTGCCAGCAGGACTAGCGGGGGGCTCCAAGAGACCCAGTACTTC.

Remarks on this clonotype: A much more abundant neighbour one base away suggests this may be a read error. This CDR3 is missing its conserved last phenylalanine or tryptophan, likely due to a read error. The chain combines TRBV7-6 with TRBJ2-5; 7 positions agree with TRBD2. After removal of 2 bases from V and 4 bases from J, the junction contained 7 bases not matched to a gene. The CDR3 has 15 amino acids. CDR1 is SGHVS and CDR2 is FNYEAQ in the germline V gene. CDR3 in amino acids: CASSLTNLAGETQYC. The CDR3 bases are TGTGCCAGCAGCTTAACCAACTTAGCGGGAGAGACCCAGTACTGC.

A note on this clonotype: A read error may account for a junction end that differs from germline. This chain connects TRBV6-6 to TRBJ1-6, with TRBD1 matching over 9 bases. The CDR3 runs to 15 residues. Germline V CDR1 and CDR2: MNHNY, SVGAGI (reference sequence). The CDR3 is CARSYNEQGASPIHF. The CDR3 DNA sequence: TGTGCCCGCAGTTACAACGAACAGGGGGCTTCACCCATCCACTTT.

About this clonotype itself: At one end the junction does not follow the germline gene, possibly because of a read error. The chain links TRBV6-1 to TRBJ2-7, with 7 positions matching TRBD1. The germline V gene has CDR1 MNHNS and CDR2 SASEGT. This CDR3 has 12 residues. The chain's CDR3 is CAGRGSSYEQYF. CDR3 nucleotides: TGTGCCGGCAGGGGGTCCTCCTACGAGCAGTACTTC.

This rearrangement joins TRBV28 to TRBJ2-5; weak D call: TRBD1 (6 bases). This CDR3 has 15 residues. V was cut by 5 bases and J by 4 bases, with 17 bases left in between. Germline V CDR1 and CDR2: MDHEN, SYDVKM. The DNA for the CDR3 is TGTGCCAGCAGTCCCCGGGACAATTTATCAGAGACCCAGTACTTC. Amino acid sequence: CASSPRDNLSETQYF.